This passage covers 11 T cell receptor beta chains from one sample sequenced in a study of shared T cell receptors in the human thymus. TCRdb's table, derived via immunoSEQ multiplex PCR, lists solely in-frame clones and lacks some. The data contain about 710,000 clones, around 87% of them singletons. The data were also submitted as part of a second study, on human thymus T cells.

Sequenced material: thymocytes. These TCRs come from a boy in the first two years of life with a congenital heart defect.

The chain carries TRBV4-1 and TRBJ1-5; D not resolved. CDR3 size: 13 residues. Trimming shortened V by 3 bases and J by 7 bases, and 10 bases separated the two germline ends. CDR1 and CDR2 (germline): MGHRA, YSYEKL. The CDR3 sequence is CASSQLAGQPQHF. The CDR3 DNA is TGCGCCAGCAGCCAGCTTGCGGGACAGCCCCAGCATTTT.

The chain carries TRBV28 and TRBJ2-4; 8 bases fit TRBD1. The CDR3 length is 13 residues. Germline V gene lookup returns CDR1 MDHEN and CDR2 SYDVKM. With V trimmed by 5 bases and J by 9 bases, 6 bases remained unmatched. The CDR3, as DNA: TGTGCCAGCAGTGTGCAGGGGGCAACCATTCAGTACTTC. Amino acid sequence: CASSVQGATIQYF.

This clone showed up just a few times. The gene calls are TRBV29-1 and TRBJ2-3; TRBD1 aligns across 8 bases. Losses at the gene ends were 3 bases for V and 6 bases for J; bases not matched to a gene: 17. Germline V gives CDR1 SQVTM, CDR2 ANQGSEA. The CDR3 length is 17 residues. The CDR3 sequence is CSVDFDWTGPLWDTQYF. The CDR3 DNA follows: TGCAGCGTTGATTTTGATTGGACAGGGCCCCTTTGGGATACGCAGTATTTT.

The rearrangement uses TRBV19 and TRBJ2-5, with a possible D match to TRBD2 (5 bases). The CDR3 totals 16 residues. Germline V gives CDR1 LNHDA, CDR2 SQIVND (reference sequence). V was shortened by 0 bases and J by 4 bases, with 15 bases between the two germline ends. The CDR3 sequence is CASSIDSAAEAETQYF. The CDR3 DNA follows: TGTGCCAGTAGTATAGATAGCGCGGCGGAGGCAGAGACCCAGTACTTC.

The chain links TRBV4-3 to TRBJ1-5, with D possibly TRBD1 on 5 matching bases. V shed 4 bases and J shed 9 bases, with 16 bases lying between them. The CDR3 contains 14 residues. Germline V lookup: CDR1 LGHNA, CDR2 YSLEER. The CDR3 DNA follows: TGCGCCAGCAGCCTGCATCAGGGTTTGCGGCCCCAGCATTTT. Encoded protein: CASSLHQGLRPQHF.

The CDR3 nucleotides read TGCGCCAGCAGCCAAGATGAGGCAGCTACCACAGATACGCAGTATTTT. Translated, it gives CASSQDEAATTDTQYF. This chain uses TRBV4-1 with TRBJ2-3; no definite D call. The CDR3 is made up of 16 amino acids. Germline V gives CDR1 MGHRA, CDR2 YSYEKL. With 0 bases removed from V and 2 bases from J, the gap between germline ends came to 12 bases.

This sequence joins TRBV29-1 and TRBJ2-1, with unresolved D. The germline CDR1 and CDR2 sequences are SQVTM and ANQGSEA. V was clipped by 5 bases and J by 1 base, with 12 bases between them. This CDR3 has 14 amino acids. The CDR3 spells CSVIDTRSYNEQFF. For the CDR3, the DNA is TGCAGCGTTATCGACACGAGATCCTACAATGAGCAGTTCTTC.

About this clone itself: Other DNA sequences in the sample encode the same CDR3. The V call is TRBV7-8, the J call TRBJ1-2, with a weak D call TRBD1 (6 bases). Germline CDR1 and CDR2: SGHVS and FQNEAQ. Trimming took 5 bases from V and 2 from J, leaving 9 bases between them. The CDR3 is 13 amino acids. The CDR3 region is CASSLGQNYGYTF. The CDR3 DNA follows: TGTGCCAGCAGCCTAGGACAGAACTATGGCTACACCTTC.

The chain joins TRBV4-1 to TRBJ1-6; 11 positions match TRBD1. Germline trimming cut 2 bases from V and 6 bases from J; bases unmatched to any gene: 3. Germline lookup yields CDR1 MGHRA and CDR2 YSYEKL. The CDR3 covers 16 residues. The CDR3 here is CASSQWGTGGNSPLHF. CDR3 bases: TGCGCCAGCAGCCAATGGGGGACAGGGGGTAATTCACCCCTCCACTTT.

This clone was counted once. The junction departs from germline at one end; a sequencing error may be responsible. This chain connects TRBV29-1 to TRBJ2-3, with D possibly being TRBD2 (5 bases). CDR1 is SQVTM and CDR2 is ANQGSEA in the germline V gene. This CDR3 is built from 13 residues. DNA of the CDR3: TGCAGCATTGAAAGGGATGGGAGAGATACGCAGTATTTT. It specifies CSIERDGRDTQYF.

In this sample, this clone turned up a few times. V and J are TRBV7-9 and TRBJ1-3; D is possibly TRBD1 (6 bases). V shed 1 base and J shed 1 base, with 17 bases lying between them. This CDR3 comprises 18 residues. Germline V CDR1 and CDR2: SEHNR, FQNEAQ (reference sequence). The CDR3 DNA sequence: TGTGCCAGCAGCTTAGAGGGTGTAGGGGGTACGTCTGGAAACACCATATATTTT. Translating it yields CASSLEGVGGTSGNTIYF.